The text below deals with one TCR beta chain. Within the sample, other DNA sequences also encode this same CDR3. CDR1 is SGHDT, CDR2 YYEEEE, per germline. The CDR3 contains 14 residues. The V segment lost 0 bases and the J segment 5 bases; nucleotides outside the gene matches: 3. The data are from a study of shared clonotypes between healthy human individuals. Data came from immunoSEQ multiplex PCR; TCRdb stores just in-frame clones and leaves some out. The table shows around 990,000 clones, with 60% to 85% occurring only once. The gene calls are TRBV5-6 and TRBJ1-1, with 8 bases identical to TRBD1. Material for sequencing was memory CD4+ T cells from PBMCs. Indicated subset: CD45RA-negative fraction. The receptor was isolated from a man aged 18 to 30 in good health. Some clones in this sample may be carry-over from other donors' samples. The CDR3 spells CASSLGTGKTEAFF. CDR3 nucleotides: TGTGCCAGCAGCTTGGGGACAGGGAAGACTGAAGCTTTCTTT.